The present TCR beta chain was sequenced within a study of blood T cells in healthy people across ages. Study-wide points: Compared with aged donors, long-lived donors showed fewer expanded clones, suggesting selection.

This clonotype turned up a few times. Its target is unknown. Germline loops: CDR1 MDHEN, CDR2 SYDVKM. The germline V and J ends were trimmed by 6 bases and 5 bases, with 14 bases remaining between them. This CDR3 has 14 amino acids. The authors ran a second PCR of roughly 6 to 12 cycles using a sample-barcoded 5' primer and a J-beta primer mix. TCRdb analysed the 5' RACE reads with MiXCR anew, one entry per CDR3 protein. The sample yields hundreds of thousands of distinct CDR3 sequences, over 45% seen once. Those donating, healthy Caucasian individuals from Russia, were aged about 6 to 100. Peripheral blood was drawn, approximately 9.5 milliliters per donor. Each sample used at least 7 million PBMCs.

Sequenced material: blood. This TCR came from a man under 40 in good health. The chain links TRBV28 to TRBJ2-1; no reliable D call. DNA of the CDR3: TGTGCCAGCAGCACCGGATTCTGGGACAATGAGCAGTTCTTC. Protein sequence: CASSTGFWDNEQFF.